This TCR beta chain was profiled in a study of T-cell memory formation after mild COVID-19. Overall study findings and caveats: The authors did not confirm SARS-CoV-2 specificity of second-wave clones peaking day 37. Contracting clones from day 15 to 85 showed balanced CD4/CD8; later expanders favored CD4+. Several responding clones turned up in pre-infection memory, indicating that cross-reactive memory may have taken part. Shrinking CD4+ clones resided mostly in CM and EM, and CD8+ ones in EMRA.

V lost 3 bases and J lost 2; bases outside the gene matches: 6. This CDR3 has 16 residues. Points on this clonotype: As yet, its antigen is unknown.

TCRdb passed the 5' RACE reads through MiXCR, listing each CDR3 protein once. The data contain almost 550,000 distinct CDR3 sequences, 20% of them singletons. The chain couples TRBV12-3 or TRBV12-4 to TRBJ2-4; TRBD1 aligns across 8 bases. The TCR comes from an adult woman who had mild COVID-19 (a few samples of this study predate the infection). Cell type and time point are not known. The source material was PBMCs or a T cell subset sorted from them (not recorded which). In DNA form, the CDR3 reads TGTGCCAGCAGTTTTCGGGCAGGGGGCCCCAAAAACATTCAGTACTTC. This sequence encodes CASSFRAGGPKNIQYF.